Following are 26 T cell receptor beta chains from one sample sequenced in a study of identical twins. One entry per CDR3 protein results from TCRdb running MiXCR on the 5' RACE reads. The top ten clones hold about 0.52% of a sample with 450,000 or so distinct CDR3 sequences, approximately 15% of them seen once. The sample was also reused in another study, on yellow fever vaccine responses in identical twins.

Sequencing was carried out using CD4+ T cells sorted from blood. The receptors were gathered from a woman aged 18-29 years in good health.

The table lists this clonotype with many counts. The gene calls are TRBV12-3 or TRBV12-4 and TRBJ2-2; 7 nucleotides match TRBD2. The CDR3 extends over 16 amino acids. Trimming removed 3 bases from V and 4 bases from J; junction bases left unmatched: 8. The CDR3 reads CASSLLAGDITGELFF. CDR3 nucleotide sequence: TGTGCCAGCAGTTTGTTAGCGGGTGATATCACCGGGGAGCTGTTTTTT.

The chain has TRBV5-5 and TRBJ1-1; D is unclear. V shed 1 base and J shed 8 bases, with 6 bases lying between them. CDR1 and CDR2 (germline): SGHKS, YYEKEE (reference sequence). The CDR3 loop spans 11 amino acids. The chain's CDR3 is CASSLFGEAFF. The CDR3 DNA reads TGTGCCAGCAGCTTGTTTGGCGAAGCTTTCTTT.

This clonotype was observed a few times. The chain employs TRBV3-1 and TRBJ2-1; D call uncertain. The V end lost 0 bases, the J end lost 0 bases, and 9 bases lay between the germline ends. This CDR3 contains 16 residues. Germline V lookup: CDR1 LGHDT, CDR2 YNNKEL (reference sequence). As DNA, the CDR3 is TGTGCCAGCAGCCAAGATAGACTCTCCTCCTACAATGAGCAGTTCTTC. Protein sequence: CASSQDRLSSYNEQFF.

The chain links TRBV28 to TRBJ1-2; D might be TRBD1 (5 bases). Germline V CDR1 and CDR2: MDHEN, SYDVKM. Trimming shortened V by 5 bases and J by 9 bases, and 13 bases separated the two germline ends. The CDR3 sequence is 12 residues long. CDR3 in DNA: TGTGCCAGCAGTACGACAGTACGTAGCTACACCTTC. It codes for CASSTTVRSYTF.

The V gene is TRBV6-5, the J gene TRBJ1-2; TRBD1 matches 11 bases. Germline V gene lookup returns CDR1 MNHEY and CDR2 SVGAGI. V lost 4 bases, J lost 5 bases, and 6 bases stayed unmatched. This CDR3 region has 15 residues. The DNA for the CDR3 is TGTGCCAGCAGTTCTCCGGGACAGGGGGGGTATGGCTACACCTTC. This translates into CASSSPGQGGYGYTF.

This chain uses TRBV30 with TRBJ2-4, with unresolved D. Per germline, CDR1 GTSNPN and CDR2 SVGIG (reference sequence). V dropped 5 bases and J dropped 3 bases, with 11 bases sitting between them. This CDR3 region has 13 residues. The CDR3 protein is CAWASEIKNIQYF. CDR3 sequence (DNA): TGTGCCTGGGCCTCCGAAATCAAAAACATTCAGTACTTC.

In this sample, this clonotype turned up a few times. The V call is TRBV7-2, the J call TRBJ2-1; 7 nucleotides match TRBD2. CDR3 length equals 13 residues. Germline lookup yields CDR1 SGHTA and CDR2 FQGNSA. Trimming removed 4 bases from V and 8 bases from J; junction bases left unmatched: 5. CDR3 DNA sequence: TGTGCCAGCAGCTGGACGGGGGGATATGAGCAGTTCTTC. This translates into CASSWTGGYEQFF.

In this sample, this clonotype turned up a few times. The rearrangement joins TRBV4-2 to TRBJ2-3; 11 bases match TRBD2. J was trimmed by 3 bases and V by 1 base; bases with no gene match: 3. This CDR3 is 16 amino acids long. Germline CDR1 and CDR2: LGHNA and YNFKEQ. The CDR3 nucleotides are TGTGCCAGCAGCCAAGGTAGCGGGGGGGCTACAGATACGCAGTATTTT. This translates into CASSQGSGGATDTQYF.

This clonotype was counted only a few times. The CDR3 DNA is TGTGCCAGCAGTTTCAAACGGGGAACCGGGGAGCTGTTTTTT. Amino acid sequence: CASSFKRGTGELFF. The rearrangement joins TRBV25-1 to TRBJ2-2; TRBD2 is a possible D gene (5 bases). The V end lost 5 bases, the J end lost 5 bases, and 12 bases lay between the germline ends. The CDR3 spans 14 residues. Germline assignment: CDR1 MGHDK and CDR2 SYGVNS.

The CDR3 loop is CASSLFGANGYEQYF. The CDR3 region has the DNA TGTGCCAGCAGTTTATTCGGGGCGAATGGGTACGAGCAGTACTTC. The V and J genes are TRBV28 and TRBJ2-7; D may correspond to TRBD1 or TRBD2 (5 bases each). Trimming left V 1 base short and J 4 bases short, with 14 bases between. Germline V CDR1 and CDR2: MDHEN, SYDVKM. The CDR3 has 15 residues.

The gene calls are TRBV7-2 and TRBJ2-5, with D unclear. Germline loops: CDR1 SGHTA, CDR2 FQGNSA. Deletions cut 2 bases from V and 2 bases from J, with 9 bases between. This CDR3 has 14 amino acids. CDR3 sequence reads: CASSLSLVQETQYF. The CDR3 nucleotides are TGTGCCAGCAGCTTATCGCTCGTGCAAGAGACCCAGTACTTC.

A few counts support this clonotype. This chain connects TRBV6-2 or TRBV6-3 to TRBJ2-1; no firm D call. V gave up 0 bases and J gave up 9 bases, with 15 bases separating them. The CDR3 has 15 residues. Germline CDR1 and CDR2: MNHEY and SVGEGT. The CDR3 region has the DNA TGTGCCAGCAGTTACTCTCGGGTTACGTCCAGTGAGCAGTTCTTC. It is translated as CASSYSRVTSSEQFF.

The rearrangement links TRBV6-2 or TRBV6-3 to TRBJ2-1, with 8 bases lining up with TRBD2. There are 16 residues in the CDR3. V shed 5 bases, J shed 9 bases, and the junction held 15 bases outside the gene matches. Germline lookup yields CDR1 MNHEY and CDR2 SVGEGT. CDR3 sequence reads: CASSPTPGGGTVEQFF. Written as DNA, the CDR3 is TGTGCCAGCAGTCCGACTCCCGGCGGGGGGACGGTTGAGCAGTTCTTC.

This clonotype was seen a few times. V and J are TRBV5-1 and TRBJ2-4; the D gene could be TRBD1 or TRBD2 (6 bases each). The V end lost 4 bases, the J end lost 8 bases, and 13 bases lay between the germline ends. This CDR3 has 13 residues. Germline CDR1 SGHRS, CDR2 YFSETQ. The DNA for the CDR3 is TGCGCCAGCAGCGCGGGACATGGCGACATTCAGTACTTC. It specifies CASSAGHGDIQYF.

V gene TRBV20-1 combines with J gene TRBJ2-7; D may be TRBD2 (6 bases). V was pared by 2 bases and J by 0 bases, with 11 bases between. The CDR3 runs 14 residues. The germline V gene encodes CDR1 DFQATT and CDR2 SNEGSKA (reference sequence). The DNA of the CDR3 is TGCAGTGCTAGATACGGAGCGGGCTCCTACGAGCAGTACTTC. Translated: CSARYGAGSYEQYF.

DNA for the CDR3: TGTGCCAGCAGGCAGGGGTCCCGGGAGACCCAGTACTTC. Protein sequence: CASRQGSRETQYF. The gene calls are TRBV6-1 and TRBJ2-5; perhaps TRBD1 as D (6 bases). V lost 6 bases and J lost 5, with 13 bases in between. The CDR3 runs 13 residues. The germline V gene has CDR1 MNHNS and CDR2 SASEGT.

This clonotype was detected only a few times. The rearrangement links TRBV10-3 to TRBJ1-2; no reliable D call. The CDR3 has 13 residues. Germline V CDR1 and CDR2: ENHRY, SYGVKD. Trimming pared 3 bases from V and 6 bases from J, leaving 11 bases between. The CDR3 sequence: CAISETASNGYTF. The CDR3 DNA is TGTGCCATCAGTGAAACGGCGTCCAATGGCTACACCTTC.

The J gene is TRBJ2-2, the V gene TRBV3-1, with 7 positions matching TRBD1. CDR1 is LGHDT and CDR2 is YNNKEL in the germline V gene (reference sequence). The ends lost 4 bases at V and 4 bases at J; junction bases unmatched: 9. The CDR3 has 16 amino acids. The CDR3 nucleotides read TGTGCCAGCAGCCTAACGAGGGGGCGCGGCACCGGGGAGCTGTTTTTT. Translation gives CASSLTRGRGTGELFF.

This clonotype was detected ten times or more. This chain connects TRBV7-8 to TRBJ2-1; D unclear. Per germline, CDR1 SGHVS and CDR2 FQNEAQ. Trimming took 5 bases from V and 0 from J, leaving 17 bases between them. The CDR3 is 17 amino acids. The CDR3: CASSKERWASSYNEQFF. CDR3 in DNA: TGTGCCAGCAGCAAAGAAAGATGGGCGAGCTCCTACAATGAGCAGTTCTTC.

A few counts support this clonotype. The V and J genes are TRBV18 and TRBJ2-7; weak D call: TRBD1 (5 bases). Germline CDR1 KGHSH, CDR2 LQKENI. The CDR3 contains 16 residues. Trimming shortened V by 5 bases and J by 3 bases, and 20 bases separated the two germline ends. In nucleotides, the CDR3 is TGTGCCAGCTCATCCTTAGACAGAATAGTAGGCTACGAGCAGTACTTC. It specifies CASSSLDRIVGYEQYF.

This clonotype appeared a few times. The chain has TRBV6-5 and TRBJ1-6; TRBD1 might be the D (5 bases). V was trimmed by 0 bases and J by 9 bases, leaving 15 bases between them. The CDR3 runs 16 residues. The germline V gene encodes CDR1 MNHEY and CDR2 SVGAGI. The CDR3, as DNA: TGTGCCAGCAGTTACTCGATGGGGGGAGATGGTTCACCCCTCCACTTT. This codes for CASSYSMGGDGSPLHF.

The chain links TRBV7-9 to TRBJ2-2; either TRBD1 or TRBD2 may supply D (6 bases each). This CDR3 is 15 amino acids long. Germline-derived CDR1 and CDR2 are SEHNR and FQNEAQ (reference sequence). Trimming took off 7 bases at V and 3 bases at J, with 15 bases between the two ends. CDR3 residues: CASTPWGADTGELFF. DNA for the CDR3: TGTGCCAGCACCCCCTGGGGGGCTGACACCGGGGAGCTGTTTTTT.

As regards this clonotype: With a much larger clone just one base away, this may be a read error. J is TRBJ2-3 and V is TRBV29-1; D is unresolved. The CDR3 loop spans 13 amino acids. Trimming took off 7 bases at V and 4 bases at J, with 15 bases between the two ends. Germline V gene sequence: CDR1 SQVTM, CDR2 ANQGSEA. For the CDR3, the DNA is TGCAGCGCCCTTGGACGAAGCGCAGATACGCAGTATTTT. Amino acid sequence: CSALGRSADTQYF.

This clonotype was picked up a small number of times. The CDR3 DNA sequence: TGTGCCAGCTCACCAAGTATGGCAGGGGAAATAGATGAGCAGTTCTTC. Its translation is CASSPSMAGEIDEQFF. V and J are TRBV18 and TRBJ2-1; D may be TRBD1 (6 bases). Trimming took 2 bases from V and 8 from J, leaving 19 bases between them. The germline CDR1 and CDR2 sequences are KGHSH and LQKENI. This CDR3 is 16 amino acids long.

This clonotype was seen more than once but under ten times. The chain couples TRBV5-1 to TRBJ2-7; the D gene could be TRBD1 or TRBD2 (5 bases each). Per germline, CDR1 SGHRS and CDR2 YFSETQ. V lost 2 bases to trimming and J lost 4 bases, with 16 bases between them. The CDR3 has 15 residues. The CDR3 here is CASSFVGAGIYEQYF. The CDR3 DNA reads TGCGCCAGCAGCTTCGTTGGGGCCGGGATTTACGAGCAGTACTTC.

This clonotype has a handful of counts. The rearrangement links TRBV5-1 to TRBJ2-5, with a weak D call TRBD1 (6 bases). Germline V gene data show CDR1 as SGHRS and CDR2 as YFSETQ. CDR3 length: 14 residues. V gave up 4 bases and J gave up 3 bases, with 13 bases separating them. The CDR3 loop is CASSVTGTKETQYF. Written as DNA, the CDR3 is TGCGCCAGCAGCGTAACAGGGACCAAAGAGACCCAGTACTTC.